These T cell receptor beta chains were read from a single sample in a study of identical twins. Each CDR3 protein is one row after TCRdb ran MiXCR on the 5' RACE reads. The table lists roughly 470,000 distinct CDR3 sequences, approximately 15% of them singletons. These same records also appear under a second study, on yellow fever vaccine responses in identical twins.

The specimen was CD4+ T cells sorted from blood. The receptor set was obtained from a woman under 30 in good health. The CDR3 runs from the conserved cysteine through the conserved F or W. Each record gives: V gene, J gene, clone size, D gene, CDR3 protein, CDR3 DNA. The D gene is left open where the match is weak. Part of the rows lack a size; the others show once, few, many or a class for expanded clones.

>TRBV3-1|TRBJ2-1|few|-
CASSLRELPYNEQFF
TGTGCCAGCAGCCTCCGGGAGCTACCTTACAATGAGCAGTTCTTC
>TRBV12-3/TRBV12-4|TRBJ2-5|few|TRBD2
CASSLGLAGGAGQETQYF
TGTGCCAGCAGTTTAGGACTAGCGGGAGGAGCGGGGCAAGAGACCCAGTACTTC
>TRBV7-9|TRBJ1-2|few|-
CASSLIAENGYTF
TGTGCCAGCAGCTTAATAGCGGAAAATGGCTACACCTTC
>TRBV7-9|TRBJ2-1|-|-
CASSLDNVSEQFF
TGTGCCAGCAGCTTAGACAACGTATCTGAGCAGTTCTTC
>TRBV5-5|TRBJ2-5|-|TRBD2
CASSTGLAGVQETQYF
TGTGCCAGCAGCACGGGACTAGCGGGAGTTCAAGAGACCCAGTACTTC
>TRBV27|TRBJ2-7|-|TRBD2
CASSAMPPGLAGGSYEQYF
TGTGCCAGCAGTGCTATGCCTCCGGGACTAGCGGGAGGTTCCTACGAGCAGTACTTC
>TRBV12-3/TRBV12-4|TRBJ2-3|-|TRBD2
CASSFSGVVTDTQYF
TGTGCCAGCAGCTTTAGCGGGGTCGTTACAGATACGCAGTATTTT
>TRBV10-3|TRBJ1-1|-|-
CAITRTQSTGNTEAFF
TGTGCCATCACCCGGACCCAGTCGACGGGGAACACTGAAGCTTTCTTT
>TRBV12-3/TRBV12-4|TRBJ1-5|many|TRBD1
CASSPRTGGSQPQHF
TGTGCCAGCAGTCCGCGGACAGGGGGCAGTCAGCCCCAGCATTTT
>TRBV4-3|TRBJ2-7|few|-
CASSLPRVPYEQYF
TGCGCCAGCAGCCTCCCCAGGGTTCCCTACGAGCAGTACTTC
>TRBV19|TRBJ2-3|-|TRBD2
CASRASGRVGTDTQYF
TGTGCCAGTAGGGCTAGCGGGAGAGTCGGCACAGATACGCAGTATTTT
>TRBV18|TRBJ2-7|-|-
CASSPERNEQYF
TGTGCCAGCTCACCAGAGCGGAACGAGCAGTACTTC
>TRBV7-9|TRBJ2-6|-|-
CASPSATEANVLTF
TGTGCCAGCCCCTCAGCTACTGAGGCCAACGTCCTGACTTTC
>TRBV6-2/TRBV6-3|TRBJ2-7|few|-
CAPGRQEIYEQYF
TGTGCCCCAGGCCGACAGGAGATCTACGAGCAGTACTTC
>TRBV28|TRBJ2-3|-|-
CASPASETSSASAADTQYF
TGTGCCAGCCCTGCTTCGGAGACATCCTCTGCTTCGGCAGCAGATACGCAGTATTTT
>TRBV12-3/TRBV12-4|TRBJ2-4|many|-
CASSYGRVGNIQYF
TGTGCCAGCAGTTACGGCAGGGTGGGAAACATTCAGTACTTC
>TRBV7-2|TRBJ2-1|few|TRBD1
CASSLGADRLYNEQFF
TGTGCCAGCAGCTTAGGTGCGGACAGGCTCTACAATGAGCAGTTCTTC
>TRBV6-5|TRBJ2-5|few|-
CASSYSVLQETQYF
TGTGCCAGCAGTTACTCGGTTCTTCAAGAGACCCAGTACTTC
>TRBV20-1|TRBJ2-1|-|TRBD2
CSAVEGTRRLF
TGCAGTGCTGTGGAAGGGACTAGAAGGCTCTTC
>TRBV12-3/TRBV12-4|TRBJ1-4|many|-
CASSFYQGTSNEKLFF
TGTGCCAGCAGTTTCTACCAGGGGACCTCTAATGAAAAACTGTTTTTT
>TRBV7-9|TRBJ2-1|-|-
CASSPKLQWSSYNEQFF
TGTGCCAGCAGCCCTAAACTTCAATGGAGCTCCTACAATGAGCAGTTCTTC
>TRBV29-1|TRBJ2-2|few|TRBD2
CSVGRGGTGELFF
TGCAGCGTTGGGCGCGGGGGGACCGGGGAGCTGTTTTTT
>TRBV20-1|TRBJ1-2|-|-
CSARDSTTHSYGYTF
TGCAGTGCTAGAGATAGTACCACACACAGCTATGGCTACACCTTC
>TRBV6-2/TRBV6-3|TRBJ2-2|few|-
CASSSGTKTGELFF
TGTGCCAGCAGTTCCGGGACCAAAACCGGGGAGCTGTTTTTT
>TRBV6-4|TRBJ1-6|many|-
CASSEGLRSPLHF
TGTGCCAGCAGTGAAGGGTTACGTTCACCCCTCCACTTT
>TRBV5-1|TRBJ2-3|many|TRBD2
CASSLAGTSGTDTQYF
TGCGCCAGCAGCTTGGCGGGGACTAGTGGTACAGATACGCAGTATTTT
>TRBV10-3|TRBJ2-7|few|-
CARYRHIYEQYF
TGTGCCAGGTACCGGCATATCTACGAGCAGTACTTC
>TRBV20-1|TRBJ2-1|many|-
CSAREDMTITDEQFF
TGCAGTGCTAGAGAGGACATGACGATAACCGATGAGCAGTTCTTC
>TRBV5-1|TRBJ1-1|many|-
CASSLQGLGTEAFF
TGCGCCAGCAGCTTGCAGGGATTGGGCACTGAAGCTTTCTTT
>TRBV11-2|TRBJ2-3|-|TRBD2
CASSPTGGTLAGGRADTQYF
TGTGCCAGCAGCCCGACTGGGGGGACTCTAGCGGGGGGCAGGGCAGATACGCAGTATTTT
>TRBV28|TRBJ2-1|-|TRBD2
CASSSTSGGPGEQFF
TGTGCCAGCAGTTCGACTAGCGGGGGGCCCGGGGAGCAGTTCTTC
>TRBV2|TRBJ2-5|few|-
CASSGAGWTQYF
TGTGCCAGCAGTGGGGCTGGATGGACCCAGTACTTC
>TRBV6-5|TRBJ1-2|few|TRBD1
CASSYTTGDYGYTF
TGTGCCAGCAGTTACACTACAGGGGACTATGGCTACACCTTC
>TRBV29-1|TRBJ2-2|many|-
CSVGDRNTGELFF
TGCAGCGTTGGCGACAGGAACACCGGGGAGCTGTTTTTT
>TRBV20-1|TRBJ1-1|-|-
CSTGQGISEAFF
TGCAGTACCGGACAAGGGATCTCTGAAGCTTTCTTT
>TRBV5-1|TRBJ1-2|-|-
CASSQATGGGYTF
TGCGCCAGCAGCCAAGCGACAGGTGGTGGCTACACCTTC
>TRBV29-1|TRBJ2-7|few|-
CSVQKSTSYEQYF
TGCAGCGTCCAAAAAAGTACCTCCTACGAGCAGTACTTC
>TRBV20-1|TRBJ2-5|many|-
CSAASLEAPSETQYF
TGCAGTGCCGCTTCACTAGAGGCTCCGTCCGAGACCCAGTACTTC
>TRBV6-2/TRBV6-3|TRBJ2-7|-|-
CASRGMNSYEQYF
TGTGCCAGCCGCGGGATGAACTCCTACGAGCAGTACTTC
>TRBV18|TRBJ2-7|-|-
CASSPPENRYEQYF
TGTGCCAGCTCACCACCGGAGAACCGGTACGAGCAGTACTTC
>TRBV20-1|TRBJ2-7|-|TRBD2
CSARDVLGASGNYEQYF
TGCAGTGCTAGAGATGTTCTGGGGGCTAGCGGGAACTACGAGCAGTACTTC
>TRBV6-5|TRBJ2-7|-|-
CASSYVVPPYEQYF
TGTGCCAGCAGTTACGTGGTACCCCCCTACGAGCAGTACTTC
>TRBV24-1|TRBJ2-1|few|-
CATSGDRAGRSYNEQFF
TGTGCCACCAGTGGTGACCGGGCAGGCCGCTCCTACAATGAGCAGTTCTTC
>TRBV2|TRBJ2-7|-|TRBD1
CARTRDRGSYEQYF
TGTGCCAGAACAAGGGACAGGGGCTCCTACGAGCAGTACTTC
>TRBV6-5|TRBJ1-6|few|-
CASSYSAAGPGGRAPLHF
TGTGCCAGCAGTTACTCTGCCGCCGGGCCCGGCGGGAGAGCACCCCTCCACTTT
>TRBV4-1|TRBJ2-6|-|-
CASSQIRPGSIGANVLTF
TGCGCCAGCAGCCAAATCAGGCCAGGGAGTATTGGGGCCAACGTCCTGACTTTC
>TRBV30|TRBJ2-1|-|-
CAWTAGRKNNEQFF
TGTGCCTGGACAGCAGGCAGAAAGAACAATGAGCAGTTCTTC
>TRBV20-1|TRBJ2-5|few|-
CSAQSSWGGPLETQYF
TGCAGTGCCCAAAGCTCTTGGGGGGGCCCTTTGGAGACCCAGTACTTC
>TRBV5-1|TRBJ1-2|many|-
CASSLAQDYGYTF
TGCGCCAGCAGCTTGGCCCAGGACTATGGCTACACCTTC
>TRBV9|TRBJ1-5|-|TRBD1
CATREGAGGQPQHF
TGTGCCACCCGCGAGGGGGCGGGCGGACAGCCCCAGCATTTT
>TRBV11-2|TRBJ2-3|-|-
CASSLGGVREYF
TGTGCCAGCAGCTTAGGGGGCGTTCGGGAGTATTTT
>TRBV19|TRBJ2-5|-|-
CASSIPGIRETQYF
TGTGCCAGTAGTATACCCGGGATCAGGGAGACCCAGTACTTC
>TRBV5-1|TRBJ2-3|-|-
CASSRYQGSSTDTQYF
TGCGCCAGCAGCAGATACCAGGGCTCTAGCACAGATACGCAGTATTTT